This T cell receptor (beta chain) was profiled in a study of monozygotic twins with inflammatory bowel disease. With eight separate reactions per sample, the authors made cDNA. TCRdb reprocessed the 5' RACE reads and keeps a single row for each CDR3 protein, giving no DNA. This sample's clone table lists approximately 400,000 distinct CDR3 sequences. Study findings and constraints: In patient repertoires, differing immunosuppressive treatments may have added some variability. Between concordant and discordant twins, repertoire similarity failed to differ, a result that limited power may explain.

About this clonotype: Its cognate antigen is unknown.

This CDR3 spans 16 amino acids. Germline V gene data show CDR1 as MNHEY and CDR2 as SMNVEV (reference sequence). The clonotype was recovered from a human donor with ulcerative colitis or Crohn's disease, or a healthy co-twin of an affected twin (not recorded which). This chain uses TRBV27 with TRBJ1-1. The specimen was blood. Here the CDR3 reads CASKPYYSTQNTEAFF.